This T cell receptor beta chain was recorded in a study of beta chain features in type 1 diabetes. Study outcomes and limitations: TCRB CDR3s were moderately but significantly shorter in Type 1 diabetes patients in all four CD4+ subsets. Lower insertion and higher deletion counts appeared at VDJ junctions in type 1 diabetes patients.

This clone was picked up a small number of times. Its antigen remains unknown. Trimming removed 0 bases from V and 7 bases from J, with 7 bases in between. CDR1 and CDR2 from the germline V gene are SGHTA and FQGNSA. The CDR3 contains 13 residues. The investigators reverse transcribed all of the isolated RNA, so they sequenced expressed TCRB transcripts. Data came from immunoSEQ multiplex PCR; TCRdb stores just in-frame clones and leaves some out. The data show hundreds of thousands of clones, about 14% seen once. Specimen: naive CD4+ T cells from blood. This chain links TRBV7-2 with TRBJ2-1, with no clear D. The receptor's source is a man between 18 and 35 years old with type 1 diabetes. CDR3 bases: TGTGCCAGCAGCTTAGCCTCCTTTAATGAGCAGTTCTTC. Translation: CASSLASFNEQFF.